This T cell receptor beta chain was identified during a study of blood T cell repertoires in COVID-19. Study-wide background: Researchers got acute and convalescent COVID-19 samples from the United States, Italy and Spain. T cells, B-cell-depleted T cells, or PBMCs provided the cDNA or gDNA that served as material.

Original data processing: Amplification with reference gene primers provided the estimates of nucleated cell counts. Produced via immunoSEQ multiplex PCR; TCRdb's table is partial and in-frame only. That table furnishes V, J and clone size, whereas the DNA furnished D and trimming. The sample shows around 68,000 clones, around 93% of them seen only once. The germline gives CDR1 MNHNY, CDR2 SVGAGI (reference sequence). The V and J ends lost 6 bases and 7 bases respectively, with 10 bases between them. The CDR3 covers 12 residues. A single count supports this clone. Material for sequencing was peripheral blood. This TCR was sampled from a man in his 70s with active COVID-19. This chain joins TRBV6-6 and TRBJ2-1; the D gene is possibly TRBD2 (5 bases). This CDR3 is CASSQTGNEQFF. In DNA form, the CDR3 reads TGTGCCAGCAGCCAGACGGGGAATGAGCAGTTCTTC.